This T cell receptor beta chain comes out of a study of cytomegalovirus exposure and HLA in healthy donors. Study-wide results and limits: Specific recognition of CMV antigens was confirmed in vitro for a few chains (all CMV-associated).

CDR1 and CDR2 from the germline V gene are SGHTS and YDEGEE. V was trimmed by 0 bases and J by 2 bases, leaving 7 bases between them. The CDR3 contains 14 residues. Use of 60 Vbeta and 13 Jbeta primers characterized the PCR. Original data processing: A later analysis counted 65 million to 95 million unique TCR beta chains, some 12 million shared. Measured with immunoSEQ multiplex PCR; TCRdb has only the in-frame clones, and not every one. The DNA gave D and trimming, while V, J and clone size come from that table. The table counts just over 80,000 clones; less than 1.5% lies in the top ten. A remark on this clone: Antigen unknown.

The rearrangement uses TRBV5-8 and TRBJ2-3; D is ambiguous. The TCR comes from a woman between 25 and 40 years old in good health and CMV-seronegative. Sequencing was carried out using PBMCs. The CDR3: CASSLDRATDTQYF. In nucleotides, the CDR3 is TGTGCCAGCAGCTTGGACAGAGCCACAGATACGCAGTATTTT.